This is a list of T cell receptor beta chains from one sample in a study of T cells expressing NK-cell markers. TCRdb processed the 5' RACE reads again and assigns one entry to each CDR3 protein, with no DNA. The sample's table shows about 300,000 distinct CDR3 sequences. Material: blood T cells: a sorted CD56 or NKG2C T cell subset, CD4+ or CD8+ T cells, or bulk PBMC T cells (not recorded which). The origin of the receptors is a woman aged 18-70 years in good health. CDR3s include the opening cysteine and the closing phenylalanine or tryptophan.

V	J	CDR3
TRBV4-3	TRBJ1-4	CASSQEGQGSEKLFF
TRBV7-2	TRBJ2-6	CASNLRGATGANVLTF
TRBV20-1	TRBJ2-4	CSNQPSGINIQYF
TRBV2	TRBJ2-3	CASSPRERGPPFATDTQYF
TRBV9	TRBJ1-6	CASSVRDYNSPLHF
TRBV5-1	TRBJ1-6	CASSRIPGQGDSPLHF
TRBV27	TRBJ1-5	CASSLFGQPQHF
TRBV9	TRBJ1-1	CASSVLNAMNTEAFF
TRBV20-1	TRBJ1-5	CSATLGSLNQPQHF
TRBV6-5	TRBJ2-1	CASSYSNRGYNEQFF
TRBV18	TRBJ1-1	CASSPPSVPNTEAFF
TRBV15	TRBJ2-1	CATSTGTSGNNEQFF
TRBV7-6	TRBJ1-1	CASSYPVGEGATRTEAFF
TRBV6-1	TRBJ2-1	CASSTVAVSSYNEQFF
TRBV9	TRBJ2-3	CASSEGPHTDTQYF
TRBV18	TRBJ2-5	CASSPYREETQYF
TRBV15	TRBJ2-1	CATSRPLAGGGNEQFF
TRBV6-1	TRBJ2-7	CASRKSGSTDEQYF
TRBV5-4	TRBJ2-3	CASSLGTLSTTDTQYF
TRBV29-1	TRBJ2-3	CSVPGQGFSTDTQYF
TRBV11-2	TRBJ2-3	CASSRTGGHTDTQYF
TRBV11-2	TRBJ2-3	CASSRTFGRGSTSTDTQYF
TRBV6-6	TRBJ1-2	CASNTGYYGYTF
TRBV20-1	TRBJ2-7	CSARDQTSGSYEQYF
TRBV30	TRBJ2-3	CAWSVRDTQYF
TRBV7-2	TRBJ2-5	CASSLMVETQYF
TRBV27	TRBJ1-6	CASSSGQVVNSPLHF
TRBV20-1	TRBJ2-5	CSARFPGGSETQYF
TRBV6-5	TRBJ2-7	CASSYTRGPYEQYF
TRBV20-1	TRBJ2-4	CSARDRGNKNIQYF
TRBV6-2/TRBV6-3	TRBJ2-1	CASSGGVAGIYNEQFF
TRBV5-4	TRBJ2-1	CASSAGTRKRVNEQFF
TRBV12-3/TRBV12-4	TRBJ2-2	CASNRFSGELFF
TRBV7-2	TRBJ1-2	CASSFGPGLRGYTF